This T cell receptor (beta chain) was found in a study of control samples from healthy donors and cancer patients. Looked up from germline, CDR1 is SGHKS and CDR2 is YYEKEE (reference sequence). The CDR3 loop spans 13 amino acids. Trimming pared 0 bases from V and 4 bases from J, leaving 7 bases between. The method was immunoSEQ multiplex PCR; TCRdb's version includes in-frame clones alone and lacks a portion of them. The data contain about 69,000 clones, 75% to 90% of them singletons. Material: PBMCs. The chain carries TRBV5-5 and TRBJ1-1; no firm D call. The sequence was obtained from a woman aged 45-59 years with lung cancer. CDR3 sequence: CASSLEYPTEAFF. CDR3 nucleotide sequence: TGTGCCAGCAGCTTGGAATATCCCACTGAAGCTTTCTTT. Using reference TRBV5-5 and TRBJ1-1 for the parts outside the CDR3, the full variable domain is DAGVTQSPTHLIKTRGQQVTLRCSPISGHKSVSWYQQVLGQGPQFIFQYYEKEERGRGNFPDRFSARQFPNYSSELNVNALLLGDSALYLCASSLEYPTEAFFGQGTRLTVV.